This T cell receptor beta chain stems from a study of molecular identifiers for immune sequencing clone quantification. Trimming at V came to 3 bases and at J to 6 bases, leaving 4 bases not matched to a gene. The CDR3 contains 14 residues. In germline, CDR1 is MGHRA, CDR2 YSYEKL. As to this clonotype: This sequence may be a read error, since a much larger clone differs from it by one base.

TCR libraries were built in bulk with a published protocol and specific TCR primers. TCRdb re-analysed the PCR reads in MiXCR, keeping a single row per CDR3 protein. In the table there are about 97,000 distinct CDR3 sequences, about 24% of which are singletons. Input material: naive CD8+ T cells from blood, with Jurkat cell RNA spiked in. This sample's subset: FACS-sorted CD8+CD4-CCR7+CD45RA+ naive T cells. This sequence joins TRBV4-1 and TRBJ2-3, with 9 bases that match TRBD1. This TCR derives from a human donor in good health. Some libraries in this study had Jurkat cell RNA spiked in. DNA of the CDR3: TGCGCCAGCAGCCAGCACAGGGGGCAGGATACGCAGTATTTT. It yields the protein CASSQHRGQDTQYF.